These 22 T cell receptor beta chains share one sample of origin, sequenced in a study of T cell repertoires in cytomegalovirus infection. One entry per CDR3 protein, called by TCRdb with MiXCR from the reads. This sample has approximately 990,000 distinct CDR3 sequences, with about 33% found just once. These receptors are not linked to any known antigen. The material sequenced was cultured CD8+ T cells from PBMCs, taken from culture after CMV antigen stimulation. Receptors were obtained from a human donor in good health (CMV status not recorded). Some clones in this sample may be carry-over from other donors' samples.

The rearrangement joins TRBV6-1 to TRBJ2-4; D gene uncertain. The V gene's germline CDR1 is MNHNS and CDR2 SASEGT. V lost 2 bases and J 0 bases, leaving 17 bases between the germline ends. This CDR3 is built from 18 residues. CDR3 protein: CASSEIPPRTLAKNIQYF. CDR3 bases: TGTGCCAGCAGTGAAATCCCCCCCAGAACTCTAGCCAAAAACATTCAGTACTTC.

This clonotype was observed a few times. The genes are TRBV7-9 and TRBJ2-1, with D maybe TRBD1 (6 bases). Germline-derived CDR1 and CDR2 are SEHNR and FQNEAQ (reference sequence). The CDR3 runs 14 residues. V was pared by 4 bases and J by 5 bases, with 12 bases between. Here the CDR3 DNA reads TGTGCCAGCAGCTCCGACAGGACCAACAATGAGCAGTTCTTC. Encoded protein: CASSSDRTNNEQFF. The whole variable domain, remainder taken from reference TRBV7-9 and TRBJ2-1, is DTGVSQNPRHKITKRGQNVTFRCDPISEHNRLYWYRQTLGQGPEFLTYFQNEAQLEKSRLLSDRFSAERPKGSFSTLEIQRTEQGDSAMYLCASSSDRTNNEQFFGPGTRLTVL.

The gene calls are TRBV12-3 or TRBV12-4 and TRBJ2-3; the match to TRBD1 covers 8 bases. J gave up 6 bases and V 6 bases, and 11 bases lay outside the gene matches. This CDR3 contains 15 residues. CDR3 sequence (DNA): TGTGCCAGCAGCACCCCAGGGGGCGCGTCGGATACGCAGTATTTT. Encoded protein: CASSTPGGASDTQYF.

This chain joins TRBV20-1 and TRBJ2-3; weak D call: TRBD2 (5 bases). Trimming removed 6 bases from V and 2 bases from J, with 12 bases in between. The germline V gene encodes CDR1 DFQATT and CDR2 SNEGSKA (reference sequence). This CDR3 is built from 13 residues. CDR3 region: CSAGEGNTDTQYF. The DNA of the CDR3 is TGCAGTGCCGGTGAGGGAAACACAGATACGCAGTATTTT.

CDR3 loop: CASSLLVDSKLAKNIQYF. The CDR3 bases are TGTGCCAGCAGCTTACTCGTCGACAGTAAACTAGCCAAAAACATTCAGTACTTC. The rearrangement joins TRBV7-9 to TRBJ2-4; D perhaps matches TRBD1 (5 bases). CDR1 is SEHNR and CDR2 is FQNEAQ in the germline V gene (reference sequence). CDR3 size: 18 residues. V was pared by 2 bases and J by 0 bases, with 17 bases between. Full variable domain (missing parts from reference TRBV7-9 and TRBJ2-4): DTGVSQNPRHKITKRGQNVTFRCDPISEHNRLYWYRQTLGQGPEFLTYFQNEAQLEKSRLLSDRFSAERPKGSFSTLEIQRTEQGDSAMYLCASSLLVDSKLAKNIQYFGAGTRLSVL.

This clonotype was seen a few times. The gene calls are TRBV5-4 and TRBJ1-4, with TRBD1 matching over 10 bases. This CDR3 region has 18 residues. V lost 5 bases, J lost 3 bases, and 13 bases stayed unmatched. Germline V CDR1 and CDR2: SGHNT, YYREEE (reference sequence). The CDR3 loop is CASRGGPGQGPPNEKLFF. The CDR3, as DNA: TGTGCCAGCAGGGGGGGCCCGGGACAGGGGCCTCCTAATGAAAAACTGTTTTTT.

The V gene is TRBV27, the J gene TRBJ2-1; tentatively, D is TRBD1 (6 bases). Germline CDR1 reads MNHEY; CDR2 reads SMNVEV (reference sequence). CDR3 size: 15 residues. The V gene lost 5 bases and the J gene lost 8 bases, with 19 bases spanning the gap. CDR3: CASSKPGQSIDEQFF. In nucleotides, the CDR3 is TGTGCCAGCAGTAAACCGGGACAATCGATCGATGAGCAGTTCTTC.

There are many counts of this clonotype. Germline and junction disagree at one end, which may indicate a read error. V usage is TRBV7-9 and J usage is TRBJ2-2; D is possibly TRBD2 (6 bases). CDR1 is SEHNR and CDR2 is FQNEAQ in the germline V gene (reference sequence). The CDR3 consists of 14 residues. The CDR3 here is CASSLAANTGELFF. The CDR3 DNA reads TGTGCCAGCAGTTTAGCGGCGAACACCGGGGAGCTGTTTTTT. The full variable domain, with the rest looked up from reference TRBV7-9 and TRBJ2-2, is DTGVSQNPRHKITKRGQNVTFRCDPISEHNRLYWYRQTLGQGPEFLTYFQNEAQLEKSRLLSDRFSAERPKGSFSTLEIQRTEQGDSAMYLCASSLAANTGELFFGEGSRLTVL.

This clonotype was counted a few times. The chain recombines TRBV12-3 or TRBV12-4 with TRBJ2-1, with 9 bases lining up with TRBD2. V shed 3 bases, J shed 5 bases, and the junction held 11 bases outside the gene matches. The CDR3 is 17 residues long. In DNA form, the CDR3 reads TGTGCCAGCAGTTTCCCCAGGGGCAGGACTAGCGACAATGAGCAGTTCTTC. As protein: CASSFPRGRTSDNEQFF.

The CDR3 nucleotides read TGTGCCAGCAGCCAAGCGGGAGATGGGGTTTACACCGGGGAGCTGTTTTTT. Translating gives CASSQAGDGVYTGELFF. The V and J genes are TRBV4-2 and TRBJ2-2; D perhaps matches TRBD2 (6 bases). V shed 1 base and J shed 3 bases, with 15 bases lying between them. The CDR3 loop spans 17 amino acids. Germline V gene lookup returns CDR1 LGHNA and CDR2 YNFKEQ.

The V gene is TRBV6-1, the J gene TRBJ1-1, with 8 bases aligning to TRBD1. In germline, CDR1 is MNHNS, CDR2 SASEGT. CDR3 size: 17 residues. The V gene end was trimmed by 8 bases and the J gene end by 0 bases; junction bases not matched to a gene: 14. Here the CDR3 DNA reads TGTGCCAGCGGTGGGGACCCGGGACAGGACATGAACACTGAAGCTTTCTTT. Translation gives CASGGDPGQDMNTEAFF.

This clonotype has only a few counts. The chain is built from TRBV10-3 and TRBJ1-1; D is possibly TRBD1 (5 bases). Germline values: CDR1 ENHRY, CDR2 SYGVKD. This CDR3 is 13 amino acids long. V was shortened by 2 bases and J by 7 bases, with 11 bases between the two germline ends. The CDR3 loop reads CAISERGVGEAFF. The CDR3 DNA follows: TGTGCCATCAGTGAGCGGGGGGTAGGTGAAGCTTTCTTT.

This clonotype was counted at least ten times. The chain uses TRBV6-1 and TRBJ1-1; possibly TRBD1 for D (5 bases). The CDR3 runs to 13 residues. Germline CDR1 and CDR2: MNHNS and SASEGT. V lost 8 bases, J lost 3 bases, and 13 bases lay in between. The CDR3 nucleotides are TGTGCCAGCCGAGGGGCGGGAGACACTGAAGCTTTCTTT. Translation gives CASRGAGDTEAFF.

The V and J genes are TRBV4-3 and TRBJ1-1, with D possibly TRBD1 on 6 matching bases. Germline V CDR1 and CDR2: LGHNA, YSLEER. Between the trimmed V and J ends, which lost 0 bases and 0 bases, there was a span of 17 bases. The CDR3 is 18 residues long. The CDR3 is CASSQERTGTYLNTEAFF. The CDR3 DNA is TGCGCCAGCAGCCAAGAGAGAACAGGGACTTACCTGAACACTGAAGCTTTCTTT.

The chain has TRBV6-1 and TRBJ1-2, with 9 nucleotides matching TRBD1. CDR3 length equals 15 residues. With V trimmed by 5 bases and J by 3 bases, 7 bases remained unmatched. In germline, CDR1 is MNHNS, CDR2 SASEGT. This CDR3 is CASSSWTGAHYGYTF. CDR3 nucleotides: TGTGCCAGCAGTTCCTGGACAGGGGCCCACTATGGCTACACCTTC.

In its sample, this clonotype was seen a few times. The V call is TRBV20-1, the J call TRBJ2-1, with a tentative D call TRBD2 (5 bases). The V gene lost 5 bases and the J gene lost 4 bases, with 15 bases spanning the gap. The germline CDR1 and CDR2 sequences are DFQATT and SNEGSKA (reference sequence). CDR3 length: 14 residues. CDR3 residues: CSAQSRTDYNEQFF. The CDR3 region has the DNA TGCAGTGCTCAGTCACGGACTGATTACAATGAGCAGTTCTTC.

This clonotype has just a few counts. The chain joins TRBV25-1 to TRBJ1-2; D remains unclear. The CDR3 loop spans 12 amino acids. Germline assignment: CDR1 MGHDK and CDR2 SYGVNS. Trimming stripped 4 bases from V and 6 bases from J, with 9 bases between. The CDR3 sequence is CASSGVGNGYTF. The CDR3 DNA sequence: TGTGCCAGCAGTGGGGTGGGTAATGGCTACACCTTC.

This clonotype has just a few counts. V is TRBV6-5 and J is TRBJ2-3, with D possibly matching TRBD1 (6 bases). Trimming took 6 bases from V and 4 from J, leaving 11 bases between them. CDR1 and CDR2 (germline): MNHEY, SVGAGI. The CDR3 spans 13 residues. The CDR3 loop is CASRLNRADTQYF. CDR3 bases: TGTGCCAGCAGACTCAACAGGGCAGATACGCAGTATTTT.

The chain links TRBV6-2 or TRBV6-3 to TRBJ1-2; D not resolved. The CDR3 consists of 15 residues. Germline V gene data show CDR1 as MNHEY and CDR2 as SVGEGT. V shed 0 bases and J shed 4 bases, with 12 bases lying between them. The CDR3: CASSYSREAGYGYTF. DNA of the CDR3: TGTGCCAGCAGTTACTCGCGGGAGGCCGGCTATGGCTACACCTTC.

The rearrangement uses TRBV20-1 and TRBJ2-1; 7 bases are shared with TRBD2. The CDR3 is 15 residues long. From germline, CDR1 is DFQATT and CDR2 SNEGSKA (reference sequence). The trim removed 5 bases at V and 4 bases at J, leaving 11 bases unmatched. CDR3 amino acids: CSAFLGGTLYNEQFF. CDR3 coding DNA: TGCAGTGCTTTCCTCGGGGGGACCCTTTACAATGAGCAGTTCTTC.

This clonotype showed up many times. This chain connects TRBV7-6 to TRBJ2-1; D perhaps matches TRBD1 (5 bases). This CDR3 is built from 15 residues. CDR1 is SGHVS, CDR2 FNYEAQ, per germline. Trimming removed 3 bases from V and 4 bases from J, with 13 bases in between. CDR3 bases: TGTGCCAGCAGCTTGGGTCCAGGGAAATACAATGAGCAGTTCTTC. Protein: CASSLGPGKYNEQFF.

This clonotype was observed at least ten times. The CDR3 is CASSLRASGGADTQYF. The CDR3, as DNA: TGTGCCAGCAGCTTAAGGGCTAGCGGGGGAGCAGATACGCAGTATTTT. The chain joins TRBV7-6 to TRBJ2-3, with 10 positions matching TRBD2. Germline values: CDR1 SGHVS, CDR2 FNYEAQ. CDR3 length: 16 amino acids. After removal of 2 bases from V and 4 bases from J, the junction contained 6 bases not matched to a gene.